This T cell receptor (beta chain) was obtained from a study of beta chain features in type 1 diabetes. Points from the study as a whole: Significant though moderate, a shortening of TCRB CDR3s appeared in all four CD4+ subsets of Type 1 diabetes patients. Insertions at VDJ junctions were less frequent in type 1 diabetes patients. These patients also deleted more nucleotides at the same junctions.

This clone came up a few times. The antigen is unknown. Purities over 98% were achieved in all sorted populations. V lost 5 bases, J lost 2 bases, and 13 bases lay in between. Germline V gene lookup returns CDR1 SEHNR and CDR2 FQNEAQ (reference sequence). The length of the CDR3 is 15 residues. The authors reverse transcribed all of the isolated RNA, so sequencing captured expressed TCRB transcripts. Some clones are missing from TCRdb's copy, which holds only in-frame ones; the method was immunoSEQ multiplex PCR. Of more than 200,000 clones in the sample, approximately 16% were seen once. This clonotype originated in a man younger than 40 with type 1 diabetes. The V call is TRBV7-9, the J call TRBJ2-1; tentatively, D is TRBD1 (5 bases). The sequencing input was naive CD4+ T cells from blood. Written as DNA, the CDR3 is TGTGCCAGCAGCCCGCTGACAGAGGCCTACAATGAGCAGTTCTTC. Translating it yields CASSPLTEAYNEQFF.